One T cell receptor (beta chain) is described in this entry. Its cognate antigen has yet to be identified. Base quality data are lacking; no much larger clone is found one base away. This sample stems from a study of T cells and copy number aberrations in small-cell lung cancer (dated by TCRdb to about 2021). As for the study more broadly: Whole-exome sequencing of the same tumor regions was paired with TCR repertoire sequencing so that T cell metrics could be related to mutations and copy number aberrations. Tumor TCR data were available for about 17 patients, and TCR data from both tumor and normal tissue were available for over twelve patients.

Using multiplexed V- and J-gene primers, the immunoSEQ hsTCRB Kit amplified TCR-beta CDR3 regions from genomic DNA. Unique DNA barcodes were added in a second PCR, and the samples were pooled together with a negative control and a positive control. An Illumina MiSeq running a 150-cycle paired-end protocol was used to sequence the pooled TCR-beta libraries. As for the authors' bioinformatics: Raw sequencing data were processed by Adaptive Biotechnologies into a report with normalized, annotated TCR-beta repertoires. T-cell density was computed as TCR-beta templates normalized to usable DNA, which was estimated by amplifying housekeeping genes. Richness counted unique rearrangements, and clonality was defined as 1 minus Pielou's evenness. TCRdb stores this immuneACCESS table with in-frame sequences only. Part of the clones is absent; in the studies checked, under half of the shortfall reflects unresolved V genes, and no reason is known for the rest. V, J and clone size are those of that table, while D and trimming were read from the DNA. This sample is represented by some 2,200 clones; about four fifths of them were singletons. The ten largest clones capture roughly 8.6% of the sample.

The CDR3 covers 13 residues, taking in both the cysteine and the phenylalanine. Just CDR3 DNA is preserved here, 39 bases in frame from base 1. V was cut back by 8 bases and J by 2 bases, leaving a gap of 13 bases between them. From a lookup of the germline V gene, CDR1 and CDR2 are SNHLY and FYNNEI. Donors were patients with limited-stage small-cell lung cancer who underwent surgical resection in Hangzhou, China, between about 2007 and 2021. Every donor underwent upfront surgery with no preoperative chemotherapy or radiotherapy, and no donor received immunotherapy either before or after surgery. In the sequenced cohort of 15 to 20 patients, every patient was either a smoker or a heavy second-hand smoker. Adjacent normal lung was collected at least 2 cm from the tumor margin and was morphologically confirmed by two pathologists to be free of malignant cells. Multi-region TCR-beta sequencing of resected limited-stage small-cell lung cancers and of tumor-adjacent lung tissue was performed to characterize T cell repertoire heterogeneity. The AllPrep DNA/RNA FFPE Kit (Qiagen) was used to extract genomic DNA from the FFPE tissue.

On the study overall, not on this receptor specifically: Lower T-cell density, richness and clonality were observed in tumors than in adjacent lung tissue, although the difference in density was not significant. A small sample size, resulting from surgical resection being uncommon in small-cell lung cancer, limited the study, and the findings need validation. All specimens consisted of formalin-fixed paraffin-embedded tissue, which is known to introduce sequencing artifacts.

In this chain, TRBV2 is recombined with TRBJ2-7; the D segment may tentatively be TRBD1 or TRBD2, each giving 6 matched bases. The receptor's source is a woman aged 60-75 years with small cell lung cancer. Sequencing used normal tissue next to the tumor. The encoded CDR3 is CASLRDITYEQYF. In nucleotide form, the sequence is TGTGCCAGCCTGCGGGACATTACCTACGAGCAGTACTTC. The CDR3, completed at both ends by the reference TRBV2 and TRBJ2-7 genes, gives the full variable domain EPEVTQTPSHQVTQMGQEVILRCVPISNHLYFYWYRQILGQKVEFLVSFYNNEISEKSEIFDDQFSVERPDGSNFTLKIRSTKLEDSAMYFCASLRDITYEQYFGPGTRLTVT.